This TCR beta chain was identified in a study of persistence of HIV-infected CD4 T cells. As concerns this clone: Its antigen is undetermined.

Sequencing used immunoSEQ version 4 in survey mode. Method: immunoSEQ multiplex PCR; TCRdb's copy keeps in-frame clones and lacks some. Seen here are roughly 35,000 clones, approximately 78% observed once, and the top ten hold 0.9% to 1%. The stimulus was an HIV-1 Gag 15-mer peptide pool, roughly 1 ug/peptide/mL. Sorted nonresponding memory CD4+ T cells were CD40L-negative, CD69-negative, CD45RO-high. The CDR3 runs 14 residues. V lost 7 bases, J lost 1 base, and 11 bases lay in between. CDR1 LNHDA and CDR2 SQIVND come from the germline V gene (reference sequence). This rearrangement joins TRBV19 to TRBJ1-3, with D perhaps TRBD1 (5 bases). This receptor was taken from an adult with HIV. The donor label of this sample is uncertain. The specimen comprised cultured CD4+ T cells from PBMCs, sampled from a patient who received antiretroviral therapy. CDR3 sequence reads: CASTKNRSGNTIYF. The CDR3 nucleotides read TGTGCCAGTACCAAGAACAGGTCTGGAAACACCATATATTTT.